Presented here are 5 T cell receptor beta chains from one specimen sequenced in a study of blood T cell repertoires in COVID-19. Assay: immunoSEQ multiplex PCR; the TCRdb copy retains only in-frame clones and omits some. The sample has approximately 280,000 clones, just under 90% seen once. The specimen sequenced was PBMCs or T cells enriched from blood (not recorded which). These receptors originate from a woman aged 55-70 years who had recovered from COVID-19.

V usage is TRBV6-5 and J usage is TRBJ1-2, with D maybe TRBD1 (5 bases). The CDR3 length is 14 residues. The germline V and J ends were trimmed by 10 bases and 4 bases, with 19 bases remaining between them. Germline V gene data show CDR1 as MNHEY and CDR2 as SVGAGI. The CDR3 DNA is TGTGCCACCCGGAGAGGCAGGGAAAGCTATGGCTACACCTTC. It is translated as CATRRGRESYGYTF.

This clone has only one observation. The rearrangement uses TRBV18 and TRBJ2-5; D might be TRBD1 (7 bases). This CDR3 spans 15 amino acids. V was trimmed by 6 bases and J by 5 bases, leaving 19 bases between them. Germline assignment: CDR1 KGHSH and CDR2 LQKENI. CDR3 coding DNA: TGTGCCAGCTCCCCTAGACAGGGAGGAATGGAGACCCAGTACTTC. This gives the protein CASSPRQGGMETQYF.

The rearrangement links TRBV5-3 to TRBJ2-3; possible D gene TRBD2, 5 bases. TRBV5-3 is assigned to the ORF class and has an uncertain function. With 1 base removed from V and 10 bases from J, the gap between germline ends came to 13 bases. CDR3 length: 13 residues. DNA for the CDR3: TGTGCCAGAAGCTTGTTCTTGGGAGTTGCGCAGTATTTT. Its translation is CARSLFLGVAQYF.

The CDR3: CATTWSYQETQYF. DNA for the CDR3: TGTGCCACCACTTGGAGCTACCAAGAGACCCAGTACTTC. The rearrangement links TRBV15 to TRBJ2-5; the D is unclear. V was trimmed by 7 bases and J by 0 bases, leaving 9 bases between them. CDR3 length: 13 amino acids. Germline values: CDR1 LNHNV, CDR2 YYDKDF (reference sequence).

This clone was seen only once. V is TRBV19 and J is TRBJ1-2; D remains unclear. The ends were cut back, 5 bases at V and 0 bases at J, with 7 bases in the middle. Looked up from germline, CDR1 is LNHDA and CDR2 is SQIVND (reference sequence). The CDR3 loop spans 13 amino acids. Here the CDR3 reads CASSFQSNYGYTF. The CDR3 DNA reads TGTGCCAGTAGTTTTCAGTCTAACTATGGCTACACCTTC.